This section outlines one TCR beta chain sequence together with its context. The germline gives CDR1 MDHEN, CDR2 SYDVKM. V lost 5 bases and J lost 2, with 16 bases in between. The CDR3 loop spans 15 amino acids. The source of the sample is a study of blood T cell repertoires in COVID-19. Study-level background: PBMCs, B-cell-depleted T cells, or T cells provided the cDNA or gDNA that made up the material.

Clones were sequenced by immunoSEQ multiplex PCR, and TCRdb holds only the in-frame ones, with some missing. The table records approximately 83,000 clones, just under 85% of them present only once. The TCR comes from a man aged 50-59 years with acute or convalescent COVID-19. The chain combines TRBV28 with TRBJ2-7, with D tentatively TRBD1 (6 bases). Input material: peripheral blood. The CDR3 region is CASSAAAGATYEQYF. The CDR3 DNA sequence: TGTGCCAGCAGTGCTGCGGCAGGGGCCACCTACGAGCAGTACTTC.